This T cell receptor beta chain was found in a study of shared clonotypes between healthy human individuals. Points from the study as a whole: Though the depth was large, rarefaction showed that sorted-subset sequencing was incomplete. Among the subsets, naive ones generally showed larger estimated richness than memory ones.

The data were produced by immunoSEQ multiplex PCR, yet TCRdb's version contains in-frame clones alone and is incomplete. Of 2 million to 3 million clones in the sample, roughly 93% were seen once. Germline V CDR1 and CDR2: MGHDK, SYGVNS. V was shortened by 3 bases and J by 4 bases, with 15 bases between the two germline ends. The CDR3 has 15 amino acids. Within Nashville, Tennessee resided all donors, each a Caucasian adult. Remarks on this clone: Antigen specificity is unknown.

Sequenced sample: naive CD4+ T cells from PBMCs. Regarding subset: CD45RA+ positively selected. The chain has TRBV25-1 and TRBJ2-5; D tentatively reads TRBD1 or TRBD2 (6 bases each). The source is a man younger than 35 in good health. Some clones in this sample may be carry-over from other donors' samples. The CDR3 here is CASSEWGAGRETQYF. CDR3 DNA sequence: TGTGCCAGCAGTGAGTGGGGGGCGGGTAGAGAGACCCAGTACTTC.